This T cell receptor beta chain came from a study of T-cell memory formation after mild COVID-19. General study findings and limits: Those CD4+ clones that contracted were mainly in CM and EM (CD8+ ones in EMRA).

This clonotype has a handful of counts. Its target is not known. TCRdb called the 5' RACE reads again in MiXCR, with one record for every CDR3 protein. In the table there are 350,000 to 400,000 distinct CDR3 sequences, approximately 15% of which are singletons. This CDR3 region has 17 residues. Germline V CDR1 and CDR2: SGHDN, FVKESK. V dropped 0 bases and J dropped 1 base, with 14 bases sitting between them. The sequenced sample was PBMCs or a T cell subset sorted from them (not recorded which). The TCR was taken from a man aged 18 to 29 who had mild COVID-19 (a few samples of this study predate the infection). Cell type and time point are not known. The chain employs TRBV14 and TRBJ2-3; the D is unclear. The CDR3 nucleotides are TGTGCCAGCAGCCAAGATTTCGGTTCGTTGGGCACAGATACGCAGTATTTT. This codes for CASSQDFGSLGTDTQYF.